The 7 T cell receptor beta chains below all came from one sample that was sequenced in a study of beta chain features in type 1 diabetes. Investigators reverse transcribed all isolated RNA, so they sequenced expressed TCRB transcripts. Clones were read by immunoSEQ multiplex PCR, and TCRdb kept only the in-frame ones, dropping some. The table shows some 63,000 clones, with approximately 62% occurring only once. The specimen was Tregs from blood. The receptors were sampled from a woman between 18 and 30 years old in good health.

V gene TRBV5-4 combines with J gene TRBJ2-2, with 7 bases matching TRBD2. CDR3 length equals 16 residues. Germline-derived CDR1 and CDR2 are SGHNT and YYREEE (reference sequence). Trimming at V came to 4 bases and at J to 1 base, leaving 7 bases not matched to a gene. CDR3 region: CASSTSTSRNTGELFF. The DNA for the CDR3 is TGTGCCAGCAGCACGTCGACTAGCAGGAACACCGGGGAGCTGTTTTTT.

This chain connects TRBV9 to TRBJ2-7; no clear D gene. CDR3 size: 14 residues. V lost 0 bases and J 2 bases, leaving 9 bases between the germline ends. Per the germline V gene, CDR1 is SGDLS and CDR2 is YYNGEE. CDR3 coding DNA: TGTGCCAGCAGCGTAGAGCCACTCACCTACGAGCAGTACTTC. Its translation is CASSVEPLTYEQYF.

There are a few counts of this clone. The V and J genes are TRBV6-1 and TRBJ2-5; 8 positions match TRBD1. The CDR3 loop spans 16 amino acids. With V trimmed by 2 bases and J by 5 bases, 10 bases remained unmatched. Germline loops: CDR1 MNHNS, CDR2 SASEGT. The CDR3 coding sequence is TGTGCCAGCAGTGAACCACCCCCGGACAGGGAGGAGACCCAGTACTTC. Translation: CASSEPPPDREETQYF.

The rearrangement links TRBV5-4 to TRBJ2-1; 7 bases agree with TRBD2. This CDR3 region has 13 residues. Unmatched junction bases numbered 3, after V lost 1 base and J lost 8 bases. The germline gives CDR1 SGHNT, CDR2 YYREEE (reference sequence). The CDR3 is CASSLSGTDEQFF. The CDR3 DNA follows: TGTGCCAGCAGCTTGAGCGGGACCGATGAGCAGTTCTTC.

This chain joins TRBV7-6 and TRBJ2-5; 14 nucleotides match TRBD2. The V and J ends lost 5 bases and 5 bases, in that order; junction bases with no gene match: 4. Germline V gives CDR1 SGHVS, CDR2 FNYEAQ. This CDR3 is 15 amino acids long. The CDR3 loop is CASSRLAGGPETQYF. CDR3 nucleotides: TGTGCCAGCAGCCGACTAGCGGGAGGGCCGGAGACCCAGTACTTC.

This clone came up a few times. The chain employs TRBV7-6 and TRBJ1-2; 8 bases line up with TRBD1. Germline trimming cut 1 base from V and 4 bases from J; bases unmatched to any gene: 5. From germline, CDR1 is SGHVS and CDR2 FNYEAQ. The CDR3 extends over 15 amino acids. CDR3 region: CASSLEAGGGYGYTF. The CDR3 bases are TGTGCCAGCAGCTTAGAGGCAGGGGGCGGCTATGGCTACACCTTC.

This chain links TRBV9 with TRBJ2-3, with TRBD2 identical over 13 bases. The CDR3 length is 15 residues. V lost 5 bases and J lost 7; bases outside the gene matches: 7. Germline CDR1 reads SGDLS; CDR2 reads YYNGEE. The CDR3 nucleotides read TGTGCCAGCAGTCTTACTAGCGGGGGGGGAAATACGCAGTATTTT. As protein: CASSLTSGGGNTQYF.